These 24 T cell receptor beta chains came from one sample sequenced in a study of T-cell memory formation after mild COVID-19. Using its own MiXCR run on the 5' RACE reads, TCRdb lists one record per CDR3 protein. The sample has about 540,000 distinct CDR3 sequences; around 20% are singletons. Sample: PBMCs or a T cell subset sorted from them (not recorded which). The receptors here all came from an adult woman who had mild COVID-19 (a few samples of this study predate the infection). Cell type and time point are not known.

The chain joins TRBV9 to TRBJ2-1; a weak D match, TRBD1 (5 bases). The germline CDR1 and CDR2 sequences are SGDLS and YYNGEE. The CDR3 length is 15 residues. Trimming removed 0 bases from V and 3 bases from J, with 10 bases in between. The CDR3 spells CASSVAPGNYNEQFF. The CDR3 nucleotides are TGTGCCAGCAGCGTAGCCCCAGGGAACTACAATGAGCAGTTCTTC.

This clonotype was observed a few times. The V gene is TRBV6-1, the J gene TRBJ1-1, with D tentatively TRBD1 (5 bases). The CDR3 spans 14 residues. CDR1 and CDR2 from the germline V gene are MNHNS and SASEGT. Trimming cost V 2 bases and J 1 base, with 8 bases left between them. CDR3 in amino acids: CASSELQGNTEAFF. The DNA of the CDR3 is TGTGCCAGCAGTGAACTCCAGGGGAACACTGAAGCTTTCTTT.

This sequence joins TRBV27 and TRBJ2-7; D gene unclear. CDR1 and CDR2 (germline): MNHEY, SMNVEV (reference sequence). Trimming shortened V by 0 bases and J by 5 bases, and 11 bases separated the two germline ends. CDR3 length: 14 amino acids. The CDR3 loop is CASSLSPSRHEQYF. CDR3 in DNA: TGTGCCAGCAGTTTATCCCCATCGCGCCACGAGCAGTACTTC.

The genes are TRBV7-2 and TRBJ1-6; 9 nucleotides align to TRBD1. Germline values: CDR1 SGHTA, CDR2 FQGNSA. The length of the CDR3 is 15 residues. V gave up 4 bases and J gave up 10 bases; unmatched junction bases: 8. CDR3 in DNA: TGTGCCAGCAGCTCCTCAAACAGGGGGCTCTCACCCCTCCACTTT. It encodes CASSSSNRGLSPLHF.

The chain joins TRBV4-1 to TRBJ2-7; TRBD1 might be the D (5 bases). V lost 4 bases and J lost 4, with 14 bases in between. The CDR3 contains 14 residues. Looked up from germline, CDR1 is MGHRA and CDR2 is YSYEKL. The CDR3 protein is CASSPSWGPYEQYF. The CDR3 nucleotides are TGCGCCAGCAGCCCCTCCTGGGGCCCGTACGAGCAGTACTTC.

This clonotype was found a few times. The genes are TRBV20-1 and TRBJ2-7; 10 bases align to TRBD2. With V trimmed by 3 bases and J by 0 bases, 5 bases remained unmatched. The CDR3 has 15 amino acids. CDR1 and CDR2 (germline): DFQATT, SNEGSKA (reference sequence). DNA for the CDR3: TGCAGTGCTAGGCTAAGCGGGAGGGTCTCCTACGAGCAGTACTTC. Its translation is CSARLSGRVSYEQYF.

The chain combines TRBV20-1 with TRBJ2-1; TRBD2 matches at 9 bases. The CDR3 consists of 14 residues. In germline, CDR1 is DFQATT, CDR2 SNEGSKA (reference sequence). Trimming cost V 2 bases and J 6 bases; bases outside gene matches: 5. The CDR3 DNA reads as TGCAGTGCTAGATCCGGGACTAGCATCAATGAGCAGTTCTTC. Translation gives CSARSGTSINEQFF.

This clonotype was counted between two and nine times. The chain joins TRBV7-3 to TRBJ2-2; 10 bases agree with TRBD1. V lost 5 bases, J lost 4 bases, and 4 bases stayed unmatched. The CDR3 is 15 amino acids. CDR1 is SGHTA and CDR2 is FQGTGA in the germline V gene. DNA for the CDR3: TGTGCCAGCAGCGGACAGGGGGGGGCCACCGGGGAGCTGTTTTTT. Protein sequence: CASSGQGGATGELFF.

The chain has TRBV20-1 and TRBJ1-1, with a tentative D call TRBD1 (6 bases). The V end was cut by 6 bases, the J end by 0 bases, with 14 bases between. CDR3 length: 14 amino acids. Per germline, CDR1 DFQATT and CDR2 SNEGSKA (reference sequence). The CDR3 region is CSAANRVMNTEAFF. In DNA form, the CDR3 reads TGCAGTGCCGCGAACAGGGTAATGAACACTGAAGCTTTCTTT.

CDR3: CASSSEAGGPRIDTQYF. In nucleotides, the CDR3 is TGTGCCAGCAGCTCAGAGGCGGGAGGGCCGAGAATAGATACGCAGTATTTT. This chain joins TRBV7-3 and TRBJ2-3; 9 bases are shared with TRBD2. V shed 4 bases and J 5 bases; nucleotides not matched to a gene: 13. The germline CDR1 and CDR2 sequences are SGHTA and FQGTGA. This CDR3 is built from 17 residues.

This chain links TRBV24-1 with TRBJ2-1; D is unresolved. This CDR3 has 11 amino acids. V lost 5 bases to trimming and J lost 6 bases, with 4 bases between them. Germline V gene sequence: CDR1 KGHDR, CDR2 SFDVKD. The CDR3 DNA is TGTGCCACCAGTGTGGTCAATGAGCAGTTCTTC. As protein: CATSVVNEQFF.

In its sample, this clonotype was seen once. The chain combines TRBV15 with TRBJ2-1; tentatively, D is TRBD2 (6 bases). This CDR3 region has 14 residues. Trimming cost V 0 bases and J 7 bases, with 10 bases left between them. Looked up from germline, CDR1 is LNHNV and CDR2 is YYDKDF (reference sequence). The DNA of the CDR3 is TGTGCCACCAGCAGAGATTTTCGGGGGAATGAGCAGTTCTTC. Its translation is CATSRDFRGNEQFF.

In its sample, this clonotype was seen a few times. The chain combines TRBV5-1 with TRBJ2-1; 10 bases are shared with TRBD1. With 5 bases clipped from V and 9 bases from J, the junction kept 11 bases outside the gene matches. The CDR3 runs 15 residues. Germline CDR1 reads SGHRS; CDR2 reads YFSETQ. In DNA form, the CDR3 reads TGCGCCAGCAGACAATCGGGACAGGGGTTCTCTGAGCAGTTCTTC. Translation gives CASRQSGQGFSEQFF.

This clonotype was seen more than once but under ten times. The chain is built from TRBV7-2 and TRBJ2-5, with D possibly matching TRBD2 (5 bases). Trimming removed 1 base at V and 13 bases at J, with 13 bases between. The germline V gene has CDR1 SGHTA and CDR2 FQGNSA. The CDR3 is made up of 12 amino acids. The CDR3, as DNA: TGTGCCAGCAGCTTAGGTGGGAGACCACCGTACTTC. Translating it yields CASSLGGRPPYF.

This clonotype was seen a handful of times. The chain joins TRBV7-9 to TRBJ1-2, with TRBD1 matching 7 bases. From germline, CDR1 is SEHNR and CDR2 FQNEAQ (reference sequence). The length of the CDR3 is 16 residues. Unmatched junction bases numbered 9, after V lost 0 bases and J lost 5 bases. The CDR3 DNA follows: TGTGCCAGCAGCTTAGCCGGGACAGAGATCACTTATGGCTACACCTTC. It translates to CASSLAGTEITYGYTF.

This rearrangement joins TRBV7-2 to TRBJ2-7, with 14 bases lining up with TRBD2. This CDR3 is 16 amino acids long. V trimming: 5 bases; J trimming: 3 bases; junction bases outside the gene matches: 6. CDR1 is SGHTA and CDR2 is FQGNSA in the germline V gene. The CDR3 protein is CASSAWTSGRIYEQYF. DNA of the CDR3: TGTGCCAGCAGCGCCTGGACTAGCGGGAGGATCTACGAGCAGTACTTC.

This clonotype occurred a few times. The chain uses TRBV27 and TRBJ2-7; D gene unclear. This CDR3 has 14 amino acids. Germline V CDR1 and CDR2: MNHEY, SMNVEV (reference sequence). V was clipped by 5 bases and J by 2 bases, with 13 bases between them. CDR3 bases: TGTGCCAGCAGTAGGTCCCTTCTGGCCTACGAGCAGTACTTC. Translating gives CASSRSLLAYEQYF.

This clonotype was counted between two and nine times. The chain couples TRBV7-2 to TRBJ2-1; TRBD2 agrees at 9 bases. Per germline, CDR1 SGHTA and CDR2 FQGNSA. V lost 4 bases to trimming and J lost 6 bases; unmatched junction nucleotides: 10. The CDR3 extends over 16 amino acids. The CDR3, as DNA: TGTGCCAGCAGCTGGGGTTTGGCGGGAGGGTCCAATGAGCAGTTCTTC. Its translation is CASSWGLAGGSNEQFF.

The chain is built from TRBV7-6 and TRBJ1-2; D is unclear. CDR1 is SGHVS and CDR2 is FNYEAQ in the germline V gene. The V gene lost 5 bases and the J gene lost 5 bases, with 12 bases spanning the gap. The CDR3 is 13 residues long. The CDR3 nucleotides are TGTGCCAGCAGCCCAAGGGAGAAGTATGGCTACACCTTC. Translating gives CASSPREKYGYTF.

This clonotype has just a few counts. The chain joins TRBV6-2 or TRBV6-3 to TRBJ2-1, with D uncertain. There are 12 residues in the CDR3. Trimming shortened V by 4 bases and J by 15 bases, and 16 bases separated the two germline ends. In germline, CDR1 is MNHEY, CDR2 SVGEGT. The CDR3 DNA follows: TGTGCCAGCAGTTCTATATCGGCACCGGGGTTCTTC. Its protein product is CASSSISAPGFF.

The chain recombines TRBV7-9 with TRBJ2-3, with D perhaps TRBD1 (5 bases). CDR1 is SEHNR, CDR2 FQNEAQ, per germline (reference sequence). Deletions cut 5 bases from V and 4 bases from J, with 19 bases between. The CDR3 has 16 residues. The CDR3 sequence: CASSVGLGLSADTQYF. CDR3 nucleotides: TGTGCCAGCAGCGTAGGGCTGGGGCTTTCCGCAGATACGCAGTATTTT.

This clonotype turned up a few times. The chain joins TRBV11-2 to TRBJ2-7, with D possibly being TRBD1 or TRBD2 (5 bases each). Trimming pared 5 bases from V and 6 bases from J, leaving 14 bases between. Germline CDR1 SGHAT, CDR2 FQNNGV. CDR3 length equals 13 residues. CDR3 sequence: CASSPGTLSEQYF. CDR3 DNA sequence: TGTGCCAGCAGCCCCGGGACCCTCTCCGAGCAGTACTTC.

The chain joins TRBV24-1 to TRBJ1-5; 11 bases line up with TRBD1. This CDR3 comprises 16 residues. J lost 5 bases, V lost 3 bases, and 5 bases had no gene match. The V gene's germline CDR1 is KGHDR and CDR2 SFDVKD. The CDR3 DNA reads TGTGCCACCAGTGATAGGACAGGGGGCGCCGATCAGCCCCAGCATTTT. It codes for CATSDRTGGADQPQHF.

The chain recombines TRBV5-5 with TRBJ1-1; no clear D. Germline V lookup: CDR1 SGHKS, CDR2 YYEKEE (reference sequence). This CDR3 is 13 amino acids long. V was pared by 1 base and J by 1 base, with 5 bases between. CDR3 sequence reads: CASSLQPNTEAFF. CDR3 bases: TGTGCCAGCAGCTTGCAACCGAACACTGAAGCTTTCTTT.